These 32 T cell receptor beta chains originate from one sample sequenced in a study of pediatric ulcerative colitis. Method: immunoSEQ multiplex PCR; TCRdb's copy keeps in-frame clones and lacks some. In the table there are over 10,000 clones, 60% to 80% of which are singletons. Rectal tissue came from one to two pinch biopsies taken at colonoscopy. The specimen was gut tissue. The receptors derive from a boy aged 5-17 years who was a control in a study of pediatric ulcerative colitis.

The gene calls are TRBV25-1 and TRBJ2-5; the D gene is possibly TRBD1 (6 bases). V lost 1 base, J lost 3 bases, and 21 bases lay in between. Germline CDR1 and CDR2: MGHDK and SYGVNS. The CDR3 covers 18 residues. The CDR3 sequence: CASSESPWARGAEETQYF. The CDR3 DNA sequence: TGTGCCAGCAGTGAATCACCATGGGCCAGGGGCGCGGAAGAGACCCAGTACTTC. The whole variable domain, remainder taken from reference TRBV25-1 and TRBJ2-5, is EADIYQTPRYLVIGTGKKITLECSQTMGHDKMYWYQQDPGMELHLIHYSYGVNSTEKGDLSSESTVSRIRTEHFPLTLESARPSHTSQYLCASSESPWARGAEETQYFGPGTRLLVL.

J is TRBJ2-7 and V is TRBV23-1; 8 bases fit TRBD1. TRBV23-1 is sorted into the ORF group, with uncertain function. The CDR3 covers 13 residues. J was trimmed by 4 bases and V by 4 bases; bases with no gene match: 3. The CDR3 sequence is CASSLGQGYEQYF. The CDR3 DNA sequence: TGCGCCAGCAGTCTCGGACAGGGTTACGAGCAGTACTTC.

The chain joins TRBV4-2 to TRBJ2-5; 8 positions match TRBD2. This CDR3 has 15 residues. V trimming: 1 base; J trimming: 1 base; junction bases outside the gene matches: 2. Germline CDR1 LGHNA, CDR2 YNFKEQ. The CDR3 spells CASSQGTSSQETQYF. In nucleotides, the CDR3 is TGTGCCAGCAGCCAAGGGACTAGCAGCCAAGAGACCCAGTACTTC.

Comments on this clone: In the same sample, other DNA sequences code for this CDR3. The V and J genes are TRBV5-6 and TRBJ1-4, with a possible D match to TRBD1 (5 bases). Germline values: CDR1 SGHDT, CDR2 YYEEEE. V was trimmed by 4 bases and J by 6 bases, leaving 16 bases between them. CDR3 size: 15 residues. In DNA form, the CDR3 reads TGTGCCAGCAGCCCGGGAGAGACGGGGGATGAAAAACTGTTTTTT. Translation: CASSPGETGDEKLFF.

CDR3: CASSQSGQVYEQYV. In nucleotides, the CDR3 is TGCGCCAGCAGTCAATCAGGACAGGTCTACGAGCAGTACGTC. The chain links TRBV23-1 to TRBJ2-7, with 7 bases aligning to TRBD1. TRBV23-1 is known as an ORF, though its function is uncertain. The CDR3 extends over 14 amino acids. Losses at the gene ends were 0 bases for V and 3 bases for J; bases not matched to a gene: 2.

J is TRBJ2-3 and V is TRBV7-8; no firm D call. This CDR3 has 14 amino acids. Trimming took 0 bases from V and 0 from J, leaving 4 bases between them. Per germline, CDR1 SGHVS and CDR2 FQNEAQ. The CDR3 region has the DNA TGTGCCAGCAGCTTAGCCTTTAGCACAGATACGCAGTATTTT. Its translation: CASSLAFSTDTQYF. Filled out from reference TRBV7-8 and TRBJ2-3, the complete variable domain reads GAGVSQSPRYKVAKRGQDVALRCDPISGHVSLFWYQQALGQGPEFLTYFQNEAQLDKSGLPSDRFFAERPEGSVSTLKIQRTQQEDSAVYLCASSLAFSTDTQYFGPGTRLTVL.

This clone was recorded a few times. The chain combines TRBV5-1 with TRBJ1-2; weak D call: TRBD1 (5 bases). The V and J ends lost 0 bases and 8 bases respectively, with 11 bases between them. The CDR3 is 13 residues long. Germline values: CDR1 SGHRS, CDR2 YFSETQ. The CDR3 sequence is CASSLGVGEGYTF. The CDR3 DNA follows: TGCGCCAGCAGCTTGGGGGTAGGGGAAGGCTACACCTTC.

J is TRBJ2-5 and V is TRBV7-8, with a weak D call TRBD2 (6 bases). V lost 3 bases to trimming and J lost 5 bases, with 13 bases between them. The germline V gene has CDR1 SGHVS and CDR2 FQNEAQ. This CDR3 contains 14 residues. CDR3 residues: CASSFSSGRETQYF. The CDR3, as DNA: TGTGCCAGCAGCTTTTCAAGTGGGAGGGAGACCCAGTACTTC.

The chain employs TRBV5-5 and TRBJ2-5; 7 nucleotides align to TRBD2. The CDR3 spans 14 residues. CDR1 SGHKS and CDR2 YYEKEE come from the germline V gene (reference sequence). V trimming: 7 bases; J trimming: 3 bases; junction bases outside the gene matches: 9. CDR3 residues: CASPYGLAEETQYF. For the CDR3, the DNA is TGTGCCAGCCCTTACGGTCTAGCGGAAGAGACCCAGTACTTC.

As to this clone: One junction end does not reproduce the germline sequence, and a read error may be involved. This same CDR3 is encoded by further DNA sequences in the sample. This chain connects TRBV7-7 to TRBJ2-5; TRBD2 might be the D (5 bases). CDR1 and CDR2 from the germline V gene are SSHAT and FNYEAQ (reference sequence). This CDR3 is built from 15 residues. This CDR3 is CASSSSRRAQETQYF. DNA for the CDR3: TGTGCTAGCAGCTCCTCGCGGCGGGCTCAAGAGACCCAGTACTTC.

This chain uses TRBV19 with TRBJ2-7; 8 nucleotides align to TRBD1. CDR1 and CDR2 from the germline V gene are LNHDA and SQIVND (reference sequence). The CDR3 has 13 residues. Trimming cost V 5 bases and J 6 bases; bases outside gene matches: 6. CDR3 sequence: CASSPQGAGEQYV. CDR3 DNA: TGTGCCAGTAGTCCTCAGGGGGCTGGCGAGCAGTACGTC.

This chain joins TRBV6-5 and TRBJ1-2, with 9 nucleotides matching TRBD1. Germline V gene data show CDR1 as MNHEY and CDR2 as SVGAGI. The CDR3 length is 15 residues. The V segment lost 0 bases and the J segment 8 bases; nucleotides outside the gene matches: 7. The CDR3 protein is CASSYSGTGTRGYTF. The CDR3 coding sequence is TGTGCCAGCAGTTACTCCGGGACAGGGACGCGAGGCTACACCTTC.

The rearrangement joins TRBV6-5 to TRBJ2-5; TRBD2 matches at 11 bases. This CDR3 comprises 15 residues. From germline, CDR1 is MNHEY and CDR2 SVGAGI. V dropped 6 bases and J dropped 6; count of bases not matched to a gene: 9. The CDR3 region has the DNA TGTGCCAGCAGAGCCCTAGCGGGAGGTCTTAAGACCCAGTACTTC. It is translated as CASRALAGGLKTQYF.

In nucleotides, the CDR3 is TGCGCCAGCAGCGTACAGGGGTCCCAGTCGGAGGAGCAGTACTTC. Translation: CASSVQGSQSEEQYF. The chain employs TRBV4-1 and TRBJ2-7, with TRBD1 matching over 7 bases. The germline V gene encodes CDR1 MGHRA and CDR2 YSYEKL. Losses at the gene ends were 5 bases for V and 7 bases for J; bases not matched to a gene: 14. This CDR3 comprises 15 residues.

The V and J genes are TRBV25-1 and TRBJ2-3; D might be TRBD1 (5 bases). This CDR3 is built from 17 residues. The germline V gene encodes CDR1 MGHDK and CDR2 SYGVNS. The V end was cut by 4 bases, the J end by 2 bases, with 19 bases between. The DNA of the CDR3 is TGTGCCAGCAGTGCTCCCGCTAGGGGTTCACCCACAGATACGCAGTATTTT. It yields the protein CASSAPARGSPTDTQYF.

The chain uses TRBV6-6 and TRBJ1-1; D gene uncertain. The V end lost 9 bases, the J end lost 0 bases, and 17 bases lay between the germline ends. This CDR3 comprises 15 residues. Germline V gives CDR1 MNHNY, CDR2 SVGAGI (reference sequence). The CDR3 DNA follows: TGTGCCAGTTCCGGGTTAACTAGCTTGAACACTGAAGCTTTCTTT. Its translation: CASSGLTSLNTEAFF.

The rearrangement joins TRBV19 to TRBJ1-3, with unresolved D. Germline V CDR1 and CDR2: LNHDA, SQIVND (reference sequence). V was trimmed by 7 bases and J by 0 bases, leaving 13 bases between them. The CDR3 is 15 amino acids. Here the CDR3 DNA reads TGTGCCAGTAACACTGCCAGGAGCTCTGGAAACACCATATATTTT. Its protein product is CASNTARSSGNTIYF.

J is TRBJ1-4 and V is TRBV19, with TRBD1 identical over 8 bases. Per germline, CDR1 LNHDA and CDR2 SQIVND (reference sequence). V was clipped by 7 bases and J by 7 bases; unmatched bases: 8. The CDR3 is 14 amino acids. DNA of the CDR3: TGTGCCAGTACCCAGGGGGCGATGAGTGAAAAACTGTTTTTT. Translating gives CASTQGAMSEKLFF.

The chain carries TRBV5-1 and TRBJ2-7; no firm D call. Germline CDR1 and CDR2: SGHRS and YFSETQ. Between the trimmed V and J ends, which lost 0 bases and 3 bases, there was a span of 10 bases. The CDR3 length is 14 residues. CDR3 sequence (DNA): TGCGCCAGCAGCTTGGCCAAGGGTAGCTACGAGCAGTACTTC. Its protein is CASSLAKGSYEQYF.

The V call is TRBV9, the J call TRBJ2-5; 8 positions agree with TRBD2. The trim removed 3 bases at V and 7 bases at J, leaving 8 bases unmatched. Germline CDR1 reads SGDLS; CDR2 reads YYNGEE. The CDR3 is made up of 14 amino acids. CDR3 in amino acids: CASSADLAGGTQYF. As DNA, the CDR3 is TGTGCCAGCAGCGCAGATCTAGCGGGCGGGACCCAGTACTTC. The variable domain in full, with the rest retrieved from reference TRBV9 and TRBJ2-5, is DSGVTQTPKHLITATGQRVTLRCSPRSGDLSVYWYQQSLDQGLQFLIQYYNGEERAKGNILERFSAQQFPDLHSELNLSSLELGDSALYFCASSADLAGGTQYFGPGTRLLVL.

V gene TRBV20-1 combines with J gene TRBJ2-1; D possibly corresponds to TRBD1 (5 bases). V lost 3 bases to trimming and J lost 7 bases, with 7 bases between them. The CDR3 has 11 amino acids. Per the germline V gene, CDR1 is DFQATT and CDR2 is SNEGSKA (reference sequence). The CDR3 sequence is CSASRVNEQFF. CDR3 coding DNA: TGCAGTGCTAGCAGGGTGAATGAGCAGTTCTTC.

V gene TRBV2 combines with J gene TRBJ2-1; 9 nucleotides line up with TRBD2. Germline CDR1 and CDR2: SNHLY and FYNNEI. The V and J ends lost 4 bases and 8 bases, in that order; junction bases with no gene match: 15. The CDR3 spans 17 residues. The CDR3, as DNA: TGTGCCAGCAGTGGAGCCGCCCTAGCGGGAAGAGGGGATGAGCAGTTCTTC. Its protein is CASSGAALAGRGDEQFF.

This clone appeared a single time. V gene TRBV15 combines with J gene TRBJ2-3, with D hard to call. The V end was cut by 1 base, the J end by 4 bases, with 9 bases between. Germline V gene sequence: CDR1 LNHNV, CDR2 YYDKDF (reference sequence). The CDR3 has 14 amino acids. The CDR3 DNA is TGTGCCACCAGCAGAGGCAGGAGTGCAGATACGCAGTATTTT. Amino acids: CATSRGRSADTQYF.

This chain uses TRBV9 with TRBJ2-5; no reliable D call. CDR3 length: 13 amino acids. Deletions cut 6 bases from V and 5 bases from J, with 14 bases between. Germline V lookup: CDR1 SGDLS, CDR2 YYNGEE. The CDR3 here is CASTRSGVETQYF. The CDR3 DNA sequence: TGTGCCAGCACGAGATCGGGCGTTGAGACCCAGTACTTC.

The chain combines TRBV7-3 with TRBJ2-1; D is undetermined. Germline loops: CDR1 SGHTA, CDR2 FQGTGA. Between the trimmed V and J ends, which lost 5 bases and 7 bases, there was a span of 9 bases. The CDR3 is 12 residues long. The CDR3 coding sequence is TGTGCCAGCAGCCCCCTTGGGAATGAGCAGTTCTTC. Translated, it gives CASSPLGNEQFF. Supplemented by reference TRBV7-3 and TRBJ2-1, the full variable domain reads GAGVSQTPSNKVTEKGKYVELRCDPISGHTALYWYRQSLGQGPEFLIYFQGTGAADDSGLPNDRFFAVRPEGSVSTLKIQRTERGDSAVYLCASSPLGNEQFFGPGTRLTVL.

The chain couples TRBV11-1 to TRBJ2-7, with 9 bases fitting TRBD2. The CDR3 length is 18 residues. V shed 3 bases, J shed 6 bases, and the junction held 18 bases outside the gene matches. Germline V gene lookup returns CDR1 SGHAT and CDR2 FQDESV (reference sequence). CDR3 nucleotide sequence: TGTGCCAGCAGCTTTATCCCCACTCGTAGCGGGAGCATGGCCGAGCAGTACTTC. Translation: CASSFIPTRSGSMAEQYF.

The chain combines TRBV10-3 with TRBJ1-1; TRBD1 is a possible D gene (6 bases). The CDR3 runs to 12 residues. With 6 bases removed from V and 1 base from J, the gap between germline ends came to 6 bases. CDR1 is ENHRY and CDR2 is SYGVKD in the germline V gene. The CDR3 spells CAIRGQNTEAFF. The DNA of the CDR3 is TGTGCCATCAGGGGACAGAACACTGAAGCTTTCTTT.

The rearrangement uses TRBV7-9 and TRBJ2-1; D is perhaps TRBD2 (6 bases). This CDR3 is built from 11 residues. Trimming stripped 3 bases from V and 12 bases from J, with 9 bases between. The germline V gene has CDR1 SEHNR and CDR2 FQNEAQ (reference sequence). The CDR3 nucleotides read TGTGCCAGCAGCTTGGGCGGGATGCAGTTCTTC. It encodes CASSLGGMQFF.

This clone was counted between two and nine times. This rearrangement joins TRBV19 to TRBJ2-3, with 9 positions matching TRBD2. This CDR3 contains 15 residues. Germline CDR1 reads LNHDA; CDR2 reads SQIVND (reference sequence). The trim removed 5 bases at V and 5 bases at J, leaving 8 bases unmatched. The DNA for the CDR3 is TGTGCCAGTAGTCCCTCCGGAGCGGGAGGAGATACGCAGTATTTT. Its translation: CASSPSGAGGDTQYF.

The V call is TRBV10-1, the J call TRBJ2-7, with unresolved D. The germline V gene has CDR1 WNHNN and CDR2 SYGVQD (reference sequence). The ends were cut back, 3 bases at V and 2 bases at J, with 17 bases in the middle. The CDR3 has 16 amino acids. Here the CDR3 DNA reads TGCGCCAGCAGTGATTTGGGGTCGGAGTCCCCCTACGAGCAGTACTTC. Translation gives CASSDLGSESPYEQYF.

Written as DNA, the CDR3 is TGTGCCAGCAGCCACAAGGTTAGCCGGGGCTCCTACGAGCAGTACGTC. Translated, it gives CASSHKVSRGSYEQYV. J is TRBJ2-7 and V is TRBV14; weak D call: TRBD2 (5 bases). Trimming cost V 3 bases and J 0 bases, with 15 bases left between them. CDR3 length: 16 residues. CDR1 is SGHDN, CDR2 FVKESK, per germline.

This clone has only a few counts. The chain combines TRBV11-2 with TRBJ1-1; the match to TRBD1 covers 9 bases. Trimming cost V 4 bases and J 4 bases; bases outside gene matches: 1. Germline V gives CDR1 SGHAT, CDR2 FQNNGV. The CDR3 sequence is 13 residues long. The CDR3 loop is CASSSDRGTEAFF. The CDR3, as DNA: TGTGCCAGCAGCTCGGACAGGGGCACTGAAGCTTTCTTT. The whole variable domain, remainder taken from reference TRBV11-2 and TRBJ1-1, is EAGVAQSPRYKIIEKRQSVAFWCNPISGHATLYWYQQILGQGPKLLIQFQNNGVVDDSQLPKDRFSAERLKGVDSTLKIQPAKLEDSAVYLCASSSDRGTEAFFGQGTRLTVV.